Described below is a single T cell receptor (beta chain) sequence and its context. What it binds is not known. The data were taken from a study of T cells in localized non-small cell lung cancer. Points from the study as a whole: A single tumor region was sequenced, leaving heterogeneity possible. In adjacent lung, a median around 55 of the top 100 tumor clones were found. It was uninvolved adjacent lung that showed the highest T cell clonality, exceeding tumor. Greater T cell density in blood accompanied longer overall survival.

Using immunoSEQ multiplex PCR, the repertoire was profiled, and TCRdb retains in-frame clones only, with some absent. The sample carries 28,000 or so clones, 80% to 90% recorded once. The V and J ends lost 7 bases and 8 bases respectively, with 11 bases between them. Per germline, CDR1 LNHDA and CDR2 SQIVND (reference sequence). This CDR3 has 11 amino acids. This TCR came from a male donor aged 60 or over with stage I lung adenocarcinoma. J is TRBJ1-1 and V is TRBV19; D not certain. The sequencing used peripheral blood, collected before any cancer treatment. The CDR3 nucleotides read TGTGCCAGTATTGGGTCCGGGGAAGCTTTCTTT. As protein: CASIGSGEAFF.